Reported below is one TCR beta chain. This specimen comes from a study of blood T cell repertoires in COVID-19. Study overall: Samples taken during acute and convalescent COVID-19 were collected in the United States, Italy and Spain.

The authors' processing: Amplified reference gene primers provided the basis for estimating nucleated cell counts. The data were produced by immunoSEQ multiplex PCR, yet TCRdb's version contains in-frame clones alone and is incomplete. D and trimming come from the DNA, and the V and J calls and clone size come from that table. Here the sample spans about 46,000 clones, over 75% being singletons. The CDR3 contains 14 residues. CDR1 and CDR2 from the germline V gene are KGHDR and SFDVKD. V was pared by 4 bases and J by 4 bases, with 5 bases of the junction left unmatched. The sample taken for sequencing was peripheral blood. The receptor's source is a man aged 50 to 59 with acute or convalescent COVID-19. The chain links TRBV24-1 to TRBJ1-2, with 7 positions matching TRBD1. The CDR3 spells CATSDSTGFYGYTF. DNA for the CDR3: TGTGCCACCAGTGACTCGACAGGGTTCTATGGCTACACCTTC.